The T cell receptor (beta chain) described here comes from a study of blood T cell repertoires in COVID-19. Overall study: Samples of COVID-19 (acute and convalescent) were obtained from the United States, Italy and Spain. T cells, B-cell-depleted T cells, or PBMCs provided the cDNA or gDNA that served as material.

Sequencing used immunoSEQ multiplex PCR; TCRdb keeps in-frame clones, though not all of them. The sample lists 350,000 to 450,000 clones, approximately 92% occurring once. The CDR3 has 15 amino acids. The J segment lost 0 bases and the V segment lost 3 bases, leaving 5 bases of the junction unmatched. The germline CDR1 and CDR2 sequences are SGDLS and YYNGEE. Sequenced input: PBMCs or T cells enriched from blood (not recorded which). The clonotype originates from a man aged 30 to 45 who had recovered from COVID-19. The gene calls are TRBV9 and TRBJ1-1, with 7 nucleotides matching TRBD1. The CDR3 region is CASSAGQRMNTEAFF. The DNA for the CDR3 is TGTGCCAGCAGCGCGGGACAGAGGATGAACACTGAAGCTTTCTTT.